This T cell receptor (beta chain) is from a study of shared clonotypes between healthy human individuals. Method: immunoSEQ multiplex PCR; TCRdb's copy keeps in-frame clones and lacks some. The repertoire holds about 470,000 clones, with about four fifths as singletons. Trimming took off 0 bases at V and 0 bases at J, with 3 bases between the two ends. The germline CDR1 and CDR2 sequences are LNHNV and YYDKDF (reference sequence). This CDR3 contains 14 residues. The specimen sequenced was PBMCs. The chain is built from TRBV15 and TRBJ1-3; no definite D call. The sequence was collected from a woman in her 40s in good health. Some clones in this sample may be carry-over from other donors' samples. CDR3 bases: TGTGCCACCAGCAGAGAGAGCTCTGGAAACACCATATATTTT. It specifies CATSRESSGNTIYF.